This T cell receptor (beta chain) was observed in a study of T-cell memory formation after mild COVID-19. V was trimmed by 4 bases and J by 6 bases, leaving 15 bases between them. Germline-derived CDR1 and CDR2 are SGHAT and FQNNGV. CDR3 length: 15 amino acids. UMIs and sample barcodes were carried by the TCR alpha and TCR beta cDNA libraries that 5'RACE produced using constant-segment primers. MiXCR, applied by TCRdb to the 5' RACE reads, yields one record per CDR3 protein. The profile shows 350,000 to 550,000 distinct CDR3 sequences, under 20% of them singletons. Findings and caveats of the study: A balance of CD4 and CD8 characterized clones contracting day 15 to 85, whereas later expanders leaned CD4+.

In the case of this clonotype: The antigen is not known.

V and J are TRBV11-2 and TRBJ2-2; D gene ambiguous. Source material: PBMCs or a T cell subset sorted from them (not recorded which). This TCR derives from a man aged 18 to 29 who had mild COVID-19 (a few samples of this study predate the infection). Cell type and time point are not known. Here the CDR3 reads CASSSVEFPPGELFF. The CDR3, as DNA: TGTGCCAGCAGCTCGGTGGAATTTCCCCCCGGGGAGCTGTTTTTT.